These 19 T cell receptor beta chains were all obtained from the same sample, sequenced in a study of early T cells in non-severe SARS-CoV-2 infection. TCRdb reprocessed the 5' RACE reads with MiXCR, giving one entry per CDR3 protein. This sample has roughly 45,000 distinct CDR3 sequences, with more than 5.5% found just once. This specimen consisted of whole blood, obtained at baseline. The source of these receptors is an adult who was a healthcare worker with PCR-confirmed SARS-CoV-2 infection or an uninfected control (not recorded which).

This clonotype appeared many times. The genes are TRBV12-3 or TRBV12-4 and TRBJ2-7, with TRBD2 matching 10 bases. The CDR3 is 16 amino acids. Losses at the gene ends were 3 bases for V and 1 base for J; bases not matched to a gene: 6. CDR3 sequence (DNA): TGTGCCAGCAGTTTCCCCCAGACTAGCGGGTCCTACGAGCAGTACTTC. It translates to CASSFPQTSGSYEQYF.

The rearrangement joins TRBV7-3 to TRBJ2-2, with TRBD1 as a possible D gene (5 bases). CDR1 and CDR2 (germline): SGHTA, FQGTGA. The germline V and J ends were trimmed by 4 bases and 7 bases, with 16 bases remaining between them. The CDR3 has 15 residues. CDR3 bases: TGTGCCAGCAGCTCCCCGATAGGGGATGGCGGGGAGCTGTTTTTT. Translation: CASSSPIGDGGELFF.

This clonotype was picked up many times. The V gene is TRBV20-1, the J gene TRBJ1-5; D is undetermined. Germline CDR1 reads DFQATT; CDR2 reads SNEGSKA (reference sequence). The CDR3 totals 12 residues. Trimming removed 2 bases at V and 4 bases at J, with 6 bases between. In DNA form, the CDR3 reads TGCAGTGCTAGACACGTAAATCAGCCCCAGCATTTT. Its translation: CSARHVNQPQHF.

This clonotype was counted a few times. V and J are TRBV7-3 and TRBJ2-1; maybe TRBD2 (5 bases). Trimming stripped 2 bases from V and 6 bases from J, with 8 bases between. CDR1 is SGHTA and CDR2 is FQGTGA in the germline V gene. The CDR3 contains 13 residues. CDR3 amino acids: CASSLEGINEQFF. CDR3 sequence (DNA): TGTGCCAGCAGCTTAGAGGGTATCAATGAGCAGTTCTTC.

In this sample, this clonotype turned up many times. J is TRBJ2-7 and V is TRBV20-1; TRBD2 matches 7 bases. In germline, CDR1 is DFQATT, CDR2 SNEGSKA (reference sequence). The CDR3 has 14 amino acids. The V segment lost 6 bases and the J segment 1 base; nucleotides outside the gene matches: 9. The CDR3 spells CSAGWGEGSYEQYF. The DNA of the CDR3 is TGCAGTGCGGGATGGGGGGAGGGGTCCTACGAGCAGTACTTC.

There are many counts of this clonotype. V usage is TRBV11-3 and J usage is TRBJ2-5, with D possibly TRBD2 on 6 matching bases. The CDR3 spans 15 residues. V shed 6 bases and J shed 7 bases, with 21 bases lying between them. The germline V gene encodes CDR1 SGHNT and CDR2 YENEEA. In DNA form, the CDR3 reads TGTGCCAGCAGTAAGGGAGGCGGGTCTTTTGCGACCCAGTACTTC. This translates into CASSKGGGSFATQYF.

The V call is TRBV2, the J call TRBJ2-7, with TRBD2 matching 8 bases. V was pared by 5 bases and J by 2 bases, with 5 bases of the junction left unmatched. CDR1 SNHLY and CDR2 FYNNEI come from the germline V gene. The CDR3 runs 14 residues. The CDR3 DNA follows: TGTGCCAGCAGTCAGCTAGCGGGCCCCTACGAGCAGTACTTC. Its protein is CASSQLAGPYEQYF.

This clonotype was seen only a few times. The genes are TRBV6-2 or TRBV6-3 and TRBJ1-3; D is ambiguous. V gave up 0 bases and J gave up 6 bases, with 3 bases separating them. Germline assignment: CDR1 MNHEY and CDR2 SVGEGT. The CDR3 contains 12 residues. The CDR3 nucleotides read TGTGCCAGCAGTTACTCGCAAAACACCATATATTTT. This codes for CASSYSQNTIYF.

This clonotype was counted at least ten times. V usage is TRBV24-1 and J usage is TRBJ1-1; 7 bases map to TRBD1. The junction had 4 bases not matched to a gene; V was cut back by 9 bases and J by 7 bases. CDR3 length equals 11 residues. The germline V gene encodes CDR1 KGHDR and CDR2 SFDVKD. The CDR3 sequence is CATSRGREAFF. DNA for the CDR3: TGTGCCACCTCGAGGGGGCGTGAAGCTTTCTTT.

CDR3 in amino acids: CATSTGGGTEAFF. In nucleotides, the CDR3 is TGTGCCACCAGTACAGGGGGTGGCACTGAAGCTTTCTTT. The chain has TRBV24-1 and TRBJ1-1, with 8 bases identical to TRBD1. This CDR3 region has 13 residues. Trimming took 6 bases from V and 4 from J; bases not matched to a gene: 3. From germline, CDR1 is KGHDR and CDR2 SFDVKD.

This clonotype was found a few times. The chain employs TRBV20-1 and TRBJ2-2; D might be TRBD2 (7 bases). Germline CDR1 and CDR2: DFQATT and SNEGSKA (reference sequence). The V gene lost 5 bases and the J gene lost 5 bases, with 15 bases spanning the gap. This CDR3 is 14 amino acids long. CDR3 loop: CSAWTRGWTGELFF. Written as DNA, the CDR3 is TGCAGTGCTTGGACTAGGGGGTGGACCGGGGAGCTGTTTTTT.

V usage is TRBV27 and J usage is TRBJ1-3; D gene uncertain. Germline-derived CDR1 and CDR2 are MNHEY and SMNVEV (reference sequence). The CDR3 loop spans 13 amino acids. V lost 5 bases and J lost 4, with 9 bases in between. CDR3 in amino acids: CASSLAGGNTIYF. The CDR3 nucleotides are TGTGCCAGCAGTCTTGCGGGAGGAAACACCATATATTTT.

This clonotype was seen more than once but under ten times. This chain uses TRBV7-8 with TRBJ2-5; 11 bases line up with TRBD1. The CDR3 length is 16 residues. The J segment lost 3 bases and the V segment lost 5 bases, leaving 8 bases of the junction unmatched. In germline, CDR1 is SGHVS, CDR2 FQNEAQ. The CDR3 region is CASSQRRTGGEETQYF. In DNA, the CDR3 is TGTGCCAGCAGCCAGAGAAGGACAGGGGGCGAAGAGACCCAGTACTTC.

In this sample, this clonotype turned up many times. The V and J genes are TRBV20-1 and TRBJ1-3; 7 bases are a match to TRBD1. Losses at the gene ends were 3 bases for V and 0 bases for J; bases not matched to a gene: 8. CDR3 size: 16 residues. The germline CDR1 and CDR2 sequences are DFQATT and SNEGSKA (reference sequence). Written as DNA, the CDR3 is TGCAGTGCTAGGGGTCGACAGGGCCACTCTGGAAACACCATATATTTT. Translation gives CSARGRQGHSGNTIYF.

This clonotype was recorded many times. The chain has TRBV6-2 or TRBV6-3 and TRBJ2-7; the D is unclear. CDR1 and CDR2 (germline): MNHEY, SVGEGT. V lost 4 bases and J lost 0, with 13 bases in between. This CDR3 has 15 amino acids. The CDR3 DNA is TGTGCCAGCAGTTCGCCCCCCTCAGCCTCCTACGAGCAGTACTTC. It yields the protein CASSSPPSASYEQYF.

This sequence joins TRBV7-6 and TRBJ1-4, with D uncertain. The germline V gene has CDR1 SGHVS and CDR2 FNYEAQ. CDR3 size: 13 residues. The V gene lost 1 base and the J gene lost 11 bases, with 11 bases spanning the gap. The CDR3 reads CASSLGVVGKLFF. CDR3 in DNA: TGTGCCAGCAGCTTAGGGGTCGTGGGCAAACTGTTTTTT. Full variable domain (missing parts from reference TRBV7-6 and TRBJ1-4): GAGVSQSPRYKVTKRGQDVALRCDPISGHVSLYWYRQALGQGPEFLTYFNYEAQQDKSGLPNDRFSAERPEGSISTLTIQRTEQRDSAMYRCASSLGVVGKLFFGSGTQLSVL.

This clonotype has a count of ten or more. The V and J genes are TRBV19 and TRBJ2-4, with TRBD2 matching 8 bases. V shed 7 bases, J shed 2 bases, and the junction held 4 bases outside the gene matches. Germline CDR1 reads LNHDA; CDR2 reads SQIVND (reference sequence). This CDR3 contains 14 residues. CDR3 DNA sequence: TGTGCCAGTAACCAGCGGGAGTCCAAAAACATTCAGTACTTC. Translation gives CASNQRESKNIQYF.

The CDR3 nucleotides are TGTGCCAGTAGTATAGATGGACCATCTCCCCAGCATTTT. Translation gives CASSIDGPSPQHF. The chain carries TRBV19 and TRBJ1-5; D not resolved. Germline V lookup: CDR1 LNHDA, CDR2 SQIVND (reference sequence). Trimming removed 0 bases from V and 10 bases from J, with 10 bases in between. CDR3 size: 13 residues.

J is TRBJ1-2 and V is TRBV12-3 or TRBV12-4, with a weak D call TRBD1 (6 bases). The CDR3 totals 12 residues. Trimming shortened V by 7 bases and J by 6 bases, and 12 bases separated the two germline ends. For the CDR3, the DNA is TGTGCCAGCACCCTGGACAGAAATGGCTACACCTTC. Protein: CASTLDRNGYTF.